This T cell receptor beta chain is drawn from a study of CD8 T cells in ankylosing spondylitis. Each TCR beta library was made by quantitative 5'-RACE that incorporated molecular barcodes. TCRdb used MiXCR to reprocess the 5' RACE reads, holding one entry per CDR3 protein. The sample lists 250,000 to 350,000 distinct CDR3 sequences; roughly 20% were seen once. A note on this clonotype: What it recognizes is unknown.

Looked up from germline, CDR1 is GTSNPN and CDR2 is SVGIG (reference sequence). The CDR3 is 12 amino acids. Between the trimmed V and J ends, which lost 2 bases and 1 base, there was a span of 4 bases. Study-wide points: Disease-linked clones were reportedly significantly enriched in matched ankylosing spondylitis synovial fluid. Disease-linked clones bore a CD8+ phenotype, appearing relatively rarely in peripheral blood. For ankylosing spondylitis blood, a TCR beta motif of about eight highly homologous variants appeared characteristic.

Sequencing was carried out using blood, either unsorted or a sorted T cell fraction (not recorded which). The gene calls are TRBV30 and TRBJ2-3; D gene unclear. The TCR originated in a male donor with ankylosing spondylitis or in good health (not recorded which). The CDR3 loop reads CAWSMGTDTQYF. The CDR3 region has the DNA TGTGCCTGGAGTATGGGCACAGATACGCAGTATTTT.